The 17 T cell receptor beta chains in this list originate from one sample, sequenced in a study of CD8 T cells in ankylosing spondylitis. For these receptors, no antigen is known. Study-wide points: A TCR beta motif of roughly eight highly homologous variants appeared characteristic of ankylosing spondylitis blood.

TCRdb ran MiXCR on the 5' RACE reads and lists one entry per CDR3 protein. The repertoire consists of around 140,000 distinct CDR3 sequences, with about 15% occurring once and the leading ten covering 33%. The specimen was blood, either unsorted or a sorted T cell fraction (not recorded which). The source is a male donor with ankylosing spondylitis.

Many counts were recorded for this clonotype. The rearrangement links TRBV7-9 to TRBJ2-5, with D unclear. This CDR3 is 11 amino acids long. V was pared by 1 base and J by 13 bases, with 10 bases between. CDR1 and CDR2 (germline): SEHNR, FQNEAQ (reference sequence). The CDR3 nucleotides are TGTGCCAGCAGCTTAGGTTCCGGCAGGTACTTC. Encoded protein: CASSLGSGRYF.

This clonotype was recorded a few times. The chain has TRBV29-1 and TRBJ2-2; D is undetermined. This CDR3 is 10 amino acids long. V was shortened by 5 bases and J by 3 bases, with 1 base between the two germline ends. Germline CDR1 is SQVTM and CDR2 is ANQGSEA. The DNA for the CDR3 is TGCAGCGTTTACACCGGGGAGCTGTTTTTT. Protein sequence: CSVYTGELFF.

The chain links TRBV20-1 to TRBJ2-7; 8 bases match TRBD1. The CDR3 is made up of 16 amino acids. Germline values: CDR1 DFQATT, CDR2 SNEGSKA (reference sequence). The J segment lost 9 bases and the V segment lost 1 base, leaving 17 bases of the junction unmatched. CDR3 DNA sequence: TGCAGTGCTAGAGTCTTGAGGACAGGGTCCCTCAACGGGCAGTACTTC. Translating gives CSARVLRTGSLNGQYF.

J is TRBJ2-2 and V is TRBV12-3 or TRBV12-4; 7 bases agree with TRBD2. Trimming cost V 5 bases and J 4 bases; bases outside gene matches: 13. The CDR3 totals 17 residues. Written as DNA, the CDR3 is TGTGCCAGCAGTACCCGGGTAGCGGGCTCGGGCACCGGGGAGCTGTTTTTT. Translation: CASSTRVAGSGTGELFF.

The V call is TRBV14, the J call TRBJ2-7; D unresolved. Germline assignment: CDR1 SGHDN and CDR2 FVKESK. V was trimmed by 1 base and J by 4 bases, leaving 11 bases between them. The CDR3 length is 14 residues. The CDR3 bases are TGTGCCAGCAGCCAAGTTAATCGTCGGTACGAGCAGTACTTC. This sequence encodes CASSQVNRRYEQYF.

The V call is TRBV27, the J call TRBJ2-2; 11 bases match TRBD2. The ends lost 5 bases at V and 15 bases at J; junction bases unmatched: 8. The CDR3 spans 13 residues. Germline CDR1 is MNHEY and CDR2 is SMNVEV (reference sequence). The CDR3 reads CASSPTASGRMFF. The CDR3 nucleotides are TGTGCCAGCAGTCCCACGGCTAGCGGGAGGATGTTTTTT.

This clonotype was seen a few times. This rearrangement joins TRBV18 to TRBJ2-4; D might be TRBD1 (5 bases). The germline V and J ends were trimmed by 6 bases and 1 base, with 16 bases remaining between them. The CDR3 has 16 amino acids. In germline, CDR1 is KGHSH, CDR2 LQKENI. CDR3 sequence reads: CASSVDIFGAKNIQYF. The CDR3 region has the DNA TGTGCCAGCTCCGTGGACATTTTTGGGGCCAAAAACATTCAGTACTTC. Looking up the rest from reference TRBV18 and TRBJ2-4 gives the full variable domain: NAGVMQNPRHLVRRRGQEARLRCSPMKGHSHVYWYRQLPEEGLKFMVYLQKENIIDESGMPKERFSAEFPKEGPSILRIQQVVRGDSAAYFCASSVDIFGAKNIQYFGAGTRLSVL.

The genes are TRBV29-1 and TRBJ2-6; no clear D gene. Germline loops: CDR1 SQVTM, CDR2 ANQGSEA. The CDR3 has 17 amino acids. V was trimmed by 0 bases and J by 4 bases, leaving 16 bases between them. The CDR3 DNA follows: TGCAGCGTTGAAGATTACACACCCAAAAGAGGGGCCAACGTCCTGACTTTC. Encoded protein: CSVEDYTPKRGANVLTF.

This chain links TRBV12-3 or TRBV12-4 with TRBJ1-5; D remains unclear. V was trimmed by 3 bases and J by 0 bases, leaving 18 bases between them. This CDR3 has 18 amino acids. CDR3: CASSFLQNVRDSNQPQHF. The CDR3 coding sequence is TGTGCCAGCAGTTTTCTGCAGAATGTCCGGGATAGCAATCAGCCCCAGCATTTT.

The CDR3: CASSFGTRNEQFF. The CDR3 coding sequence is TGTGCCAGCAGCTTCGGGACTCGAAATGAGCAGTTCTTC. This chain links TRBV7-9 with TRBJ2-1; D is perhaps TRBD2 (6 bases). Trimming shortened V by 3 bases and J by 7 bases, and 10 bases separated the two germline ends. CDR1 SEHNR and CDR2 FQNEAQ come from the germline V gene (reference sequence). The CDR3 is made up of 13 amino acids.

In this sample, this clonotype turned up a few times. This chain joins TRBV2 and TRBJ2-7, with D perhaps TRBD1 (6 bases). This CDR3 spans 14 amino acids. V was trimmed by 6 bases and J by 0 bases, leaving 12 bases between them. Per the germline V gene, CDR1 is SNHLY and CDR2 is FYNNEI. CDR3 DNA: TGTGCCAGCAGCGCAGGGGATAGCTCCTACGAGCAGTACTTC. Its protein product is CASSAGDSSYEQYF.

This clonotype was counted between two and nine times. The V gene is TRBV29-1, the J gene TRBJ2-3, with TRBD2 as a possible D gene (7 bases). This CDR3 contains 14 residues. Trimming shortened V by 3 bases and J by 5 bases, and 15 bases separated the two germline ends. Germline CDR1 SQVTM, CDR2 ANQGSEA. CDR3 DNA: TGCAGCGTTGAGGGGGCGGGGGTGGGAGATACGCAGTATTTT. Residues: CSVEGAGVGDTQYF.

The chain employs TRBV6-5 and TRBJ2-1; a possible D gene is TRBD2 (5 bases). Germline assignment: CDR1 MNHEY and CDR2 SVGAGI. Deletions cut 4 bases from V and 0 bases from J, with 7 bases between. The CDR3 loop spans 14 amino acids. This CDR3 is CASSSDYSYNEQFF. In DNA form, the CDR3 reads TGTGCCAGCAGTTCCGACTACTCCTACAATGAGCAGTTCTTC.

This clonotype was recorded a few times. The chain couples TRBV4-1 to TRBJ2-7, with D perhaps matching TRBD2 (6 bases). CDR1 and CDR2 from the germline V gene are MGHRA and YSYEKL. Trimming shortened V by 2 bases and J by 3 bases, and 20 bases separated the two germline ends. The CDR3 contains 17 residues. The CDR3 sequence is CASSQRTSPITIYEQYF. The DNA of the CDR3 is TGCGCCAGCAGCCAAAGAACTAGCCCCATTACTATCTACGAGCAGTACTTC.

The chain employs TRBV9 and TRBJ2-1; TRBD2 is a possible D gene (6 bases). The V gene's germline CDR1 is SGDLS and CDR2 YYNGEE. The V end was cut by 1 base, the J end by 7 bases, with 9 bases between. The CDR3 runs 13 residues. The CDR3 loop is CASSVWLANEQFF. In nucleotides, the CDR3 is TGTGCCAGCAGCGTATGGCTAGCGAATGAGCAGTTCTTC.

V is TRBV11-2 and J is TRBJ2-7; D may be TRBD1 or TRBD2 (5 bases each). V lost 1 base, J lost 2 bases, and 12 bases lay in between. This CDR3 comprises 15 residues. CDR1 SGHAT and CDR2 FQNNGV come from the germline V gene. CDR3 protein: CASSLVGTSPYEQYF. DNA for the CDR3: TGTGCCAGCAGCTTAGTGGGGACCTCACCCTACGAGCAGTACTTC.

CDR3 DNA: TGTGCCAGCAGTTACTCCCCCGGGACTAGGGGACTTGAATGGGGCTCTTCCAATGAGCAGTTCTTC. Protein: CASSYSPGTRGLEWGSSNEQFF. The chain combines TRBV6-2 or TRBV6-3 with TRBJ2-1; 8 bases fit TRBD2. Per the germline V gene, CDR1 is MNHEY and CDR2 is SVGEGT. CDR3 length: 22 residues. The V segment lost 0 bases and the J segment 6 bases; nucleotides outside the gene matches: 25.